These 22 T cell receptor beta chains came from one sample sequenced in a study of cytomegalovirus exposure and HLA in healthy donors. 13 Jbeta primers and 60 Vbeta primers were used for the PCR. Libraries were prepared by immunoSEQ multiplex PCR; TCRdb keeps only in-frame clonotypes and omits some of them. The sample carries fewer than 250,000 clones, 70% to 90% recorded once. The sample was PBMCs. The receptors come from a man aged 30 to 39 in good health and CMV-seronegative.

The V gene is TRBV5-1, the J gene TRBJ2-1; 7 nucleotides line up with TRBD2. This CDR3 has 16 residues. J gave up 2 bases and V 0 bases, and 5 bases lay outside the gene matches. The V gene's germline CDR1 is SGHRS and CDR2 YFSETQ. CDR3 in DNA: TGCGCCAGCAGCTTGGTAGCACTAGCGACCTACAATGAGCAGTTCTTC. Translating it yields CASSLVALATYNEQFF.

The chain has TRBV2 and TRBJ1-2; a possible D gene is TRBD1 (6 bases). With 9 bases removed from V and 4 bases from J, the gap between germline ends came to 24 bases. Germline CDR1 SNHLY, CDR2 FYNNEI. The CDR3 has 16 residues. The CDR3, as DNA: TGTGCCAGTTCCTCCGGGTGGACAGAGATTATCTATGGCTACACCTTC. Translation: CASSSGWTEIIYGYTF. Based on the CDR3 plus reference TRBV2 and TRBJ1-2, the full variable domain is EPEVTQTPSHQVTQMGQEVILRCVPISNHLYFYWYRQILGQKVEFLVSFYNNEISEKSEIFDDQFSVERPDGSNFTLKIRSTKLEDSAMYFCASSSGWTEIIYGYTFGSGTRLTVV.

The V gene is TRBV6-1, the J gene TRBJ2-7; D is perhaps TRBD1 (5 bases). Germline-derived CDR1 and CDR2 are MNHNS and SASEGT. Trimming shortened V by 4 bases and J by 3 bases, and 7 bases separated the two germline ends. The CDR3 contains 12 residues. CDR3 sequence reads: CASSATGYEQYF. The CDR3 region has the DNA TGTGCCAGCAGTGCCACAGGCTACGAGCAGTACTTC.

This clone was observed a few times. The J gene is TRBJ2-7, the V gene TRBV5-6; D ambiguous. From germline, CDR1 is SGHDT and CDR2 YYEEEE. The V end was cut by 0 bases, the J end by 0 bases, with 7 bases between. This CDR3 contains 14 residues. The CDR3 reads CASSLAAFSYEQYF. CDR3 nucleotide sequence: TGTGCCAGCAGCTTGGCAGCGTTCTCCTACGAGCAGTACTTC.

The V and J genes are TRBV6-5 and TRBJ1-1; 8 positions match TRBD1. Germline V gene data show CDR1 as MNHEY and CDR2 as SVGAGI. J was trimmed by 6 bases and V by 5 bases; bases with no gene match: 11. The CDR3 is 15 residues long. CDR3 coding DNA: TGTGCCAGCAGTAGACCTCAGGGGGCGGTGGCTGAAGCTTTCTTT. This sequence encodes CASSRPQGAVAEAFF.

J is TRBJ1-1 and V is TRBV27; weak D call: TRBD1 (5 bases). The V gene lost 6 bases and the J gene lost 4 bases, with 12 bases spanning the gap. CDR1 and CDR2 from the germline V gene are MNHEY and SMNVEV (reference sequence). The CDR3 has 13 amino acids. In nucleotides, the CDR3 is TGTGCCAGCAGCCTCGGACACCTCACTGAAGCTTTCTTT. This sequence encodes CASSLGHLTEAFF.

As to this clone: The junction shows a germline mismatch at one end, possibly a read error. The chain employs TRBV4-2 and TRBJ1-1; 11 bases align to TRBD1. Germline-derived CDR1 and CDR2 are LGHNA and YNFKEQ. This CDR3 contains 15 residues. The CDR3 loop is CASSPDRGLVTGAFF. Written as DNA, the CDR3 is TGTGCCAGCAGCCCGGACAGGGGGCTAGTAACTGGAGCTTTCTTT.

The gene calls are TRBV6-6 and TRBJ1-5; tentative D call: TRBD1 (5 bases). This CDR3 is 16 amino acids long. Germline V lookup: CDR1 MNHNY, CDR2 SVGAGI (reference sequence). Trimming took off 0 bases at V and 3 bases at J, with 12 bases between the two ends. CDR3: CASSYSRGASNQPQHF. Written as DNA, the CDR3 is TGTGCCAGCAGTTACTCCCGTGGGGCCTCCAATCAGCCCCAGCATTTT.

J is TRBJ2-5 and V is TRBV7-2; D uncertain. The CDR3 has 14 amino acids. The germline V gene encodes CDR1 SGHTA and CDR2 FQGNSA. V lost 5 bases to trimming and J lost 5 bases, with 15 bases between them. The CDR3 protein is CASSIRSGTETQYF. The DNA for the CDR3 is TGTGCCAGCAGCATTAGATCCGGTACGGAGACCCAGTACTTC. The full variable domain, rest sourced from reference TRBV7-2 and TRBJ2-5, is GAGVSQSPSNKVTEKGKDVELRCDPISGHTALYWYRQSLGQGLEFLIYFQGNSAPDKSGLPSDRFSAERTGGSVSTLTIQRTQQEDSAVYLCASSIRSGTETQYFGPGTRLLVL.

This sequence joins TRBV5-5 and TRBJ1-6, with D tentatively TRBD1 (5 bases). This CDR3 comprises 14 residues. Germline V CDR1 and CDR2: SGHKS, YYEKEE (reference sequence). The V end was cut by 7 bases, the J end by 14 bases, with 22 bases between. The CDR3 loop reads CASAQLPMGRTLHF. The DNA of the CDR3 is TGTGCCAGCGCCCAGCTTCCAATGGGGCGGACCCTCCACTTT.

This rearrangement joins TRBV6-1 to TRBJ2-7; 7 nucleotides agree with TRBD2. The CDR3 spans 15 residues. Germline trimming cut 2 bases from V and 5 bases from J; bases unmatched to any gene: 9. Germline V gene lookup returns CDR1 MNHNS and CDR2 SASEGT. The CDR3 protein is CASSEIIGGVHEQYF. The CDR3 DNA sequence: TGTGCCAGCAGTGAAATCATTGGGGGGGTCCACGAGCAGTACTTC.

Here the CDR3 DNA reads TGTGCCAGCAGCTTAGGTCAGGGAAGAGACTACGAGCAGTACTTC. It specifies CASSLGQGRDYEQYF. The rearrangement joins TRBV7-9 to TRBJ2-7, with a possible D match to TRBD1 (5 bases). V was cut by 1 base and J by 3 bases, with 13 bases left in between. The CDR3 loop spans 15 amino acids. The germline CDR1 and CDR2 sequences are SEHNR and FQNEAQ (reference sequence).

The chain combines TRBV6-1 with TRBJ1-2, with a weak D call TRBD1 (6 bases). The germline CDR1 and CDR2 sequences are MNHNS and SASEGT. The CDR3 extends over 14 amino acids. Trimming cost V 3 bases and J 2 bases, with 10 bases left between them. The CDR3 DNA sequence: TGTGCCAGCAGTGACTACAGGGTAAACTATGGCTACACCTTC. Translation: CASSDYRVNYGYTF.

This clone was found once. The chain links TRBV4-1 to TRBJ2-7, with D tentatively TRBD2 (6 bases). Germline V CDR1 and CDR2: MGHRA, YSYEKL. This CDR3 region has 17 residues. Trimming cost V 2 bases and J 0 bases, with 17 bases left between them. CDR3 protein: CASSQPRKGLSSYEQYF. In nucleotides, the CDR3 is TGCGCCAGCAGCCAACCCCGGAAGGGACTCAGCTCCTACGAGCAGTACTTC.

The chain uses TRBV27 and TRBJ1-6; D gene ambiguous. The V end lost 10 bases, the J end lost 0 bases, and 16 bases lay between the germline ends. Germline loops: CDR1 MNHEY, CDR2 SMNVEV (reference sequence). CDR3 size: 16 residues. DNA of the CDR3: TGTGCCATCCTACTCTTGGGGAGCTCCTATAATTCACCCCTCCACTTT. Protein sequence: CAILLLGSSYNSPLHF.

This clone has a handful of counts. This chain joins TRBV2 and TRBJ2-7; TRBD1 might be the D (6 bases). The CDR3 consists of 14 residues. V lost 7 bases and J 7 bases, leaving 20 bases between the germline ends. Germline values: CDR1 SNHLY, CDR2 FYNNEI. Here the CDR3 reads CASTQLPQGGEQYF. The CDR3 DNA reads as TGTGCCAGCACCCAACTACCACAGGGTGGGGAGCAGTACTTC.

To note about this clone: In the same sample, other DNA sequences code for this CDR3. V usage is TRBV18 and J usage is TRBJ1-2; 8 nucleotides match TRBD1. The CDR3 loop spans 13 amino acids. The germline V gene has CDR1 KGHSH and CDR2 LQKENI. V lost 4 bases and J lost 3; bases outside the gene matches: 1. Here the CDR3 DNA reads TGTGCCAGCTCACAACAGGGGGACTATGGCTACACCTTC. It specifies CASSQQGDYGYTF.

The chain's CDR3 is CASSRGGTGITEAFF. CDR3 DNA: TGCGCCAGCAGCCGCGGCGGGACAGGGATCACTGAAGCTTTCTTT. V gene TRBV10-1 combines with J gene TRBJ1-1; 9 bases align to TRBD1. The CDR3 runs 15 residues. The V gene's germline CDR1 is WNHNN and CDR2 SYGVQD (reference sequence). Losses at the gene ends were 6 bases for V and 4 bases for J; bases not matched to a gene: 9.

This clone has only a few counts. The rearrangement uses TRBV7-2 and TRBJ1-1; D ambiguous. V lost 5 bases and J lost 3, with 7 bases in between. The CDR3 has 12 residues. Germline CDR1 is SGHTA and CDR2 is FQGNSA. CDR3 residues: CASSPTDTEAFF. CDR3 in DNA: TGTGCCAGCAGCCCCACGGACACTGAAGCTTTCTTT.

The chain combines TRBV5-5 with TRBJ1-2, with a tentative D call TRBD1 (5 bases). Trimming shortened V by 1 base and J by 8 bases, and 12 bases separated the two germline ends. There are 13 residues in the CDR3. Germline CDR1 and CDR2: SGHKS and YYEKEE (reference sequence). The CDR3 is CASSLSGAGGYTF. The CDR3 DNA reads as TGTGCCAGCAGCTTGAGCGGGGCCGGCGGCTACACCTTC.

This sequence joins TRBV27 and TRBJ1-1; D is perhaps TRBD1 (5 bases). V lost 3 bases and J lost 5, with 10 bases in between. The CDR3 sequence is 13 residues long. CDR1 MNHEY and CDR2 SMNVEV come from the germline V gene (reference sequence). The CDR3 loop is CASSFSQGTEAFF. The CDR3 DNA reads TGTGCCAGCAGTTTTTCGCAGGGAACTGAAGCTTTCTTT.

The V and J genes are TRBV5-6 and TRBJ2-5; tentatively, D is TRBD1 (6 bases). Trimming removed 2 bases from V and 2 bases from J, with 10 bases in between. Per germline, CDR1 SGHDT and CDR2 YYEEEE. The CDR3 totals 14 residues. The DNA for the CDR3 is TGTGCCAGCAGCTTCGGCAGGGGTCAAGAGACCCAGTACTTC. It encodes CASSFGRGQETQYF.